This T cell receptor (beta chain) was recovered during a study of T cell repertoires in cytomegalovirus infection. Study background: CMV infection and matching HLA type were both indicated by public TCR beta signatures.

One entry per CDR3 protein results from TCRdb running MiXCR on the reads. The sample has approximately 320,000 distinct CDR3 sequences, more than 9% seen once. CDR3 length: 13 residues. CDR1 is GTSNPN, CDR2 SVGIG, per germline (reference sequence). Trimming took 2 bases from V and 7 from J, leaving 12 bases between them. The sample consisted of PBMCs. The chain combines TRBV30 with TRBJ1-5, with D unclear. This receptor was identified in a human donor in good health (CMV status not recorded). Some clones in this sample may be carry-over from other donors' samples. CDR3 DNA sequence: TGTGCCTGGAGTTTACTAGGTGGGCAGCCCCAGCATTTT. It specifies CAWSLLGGQPQHF.